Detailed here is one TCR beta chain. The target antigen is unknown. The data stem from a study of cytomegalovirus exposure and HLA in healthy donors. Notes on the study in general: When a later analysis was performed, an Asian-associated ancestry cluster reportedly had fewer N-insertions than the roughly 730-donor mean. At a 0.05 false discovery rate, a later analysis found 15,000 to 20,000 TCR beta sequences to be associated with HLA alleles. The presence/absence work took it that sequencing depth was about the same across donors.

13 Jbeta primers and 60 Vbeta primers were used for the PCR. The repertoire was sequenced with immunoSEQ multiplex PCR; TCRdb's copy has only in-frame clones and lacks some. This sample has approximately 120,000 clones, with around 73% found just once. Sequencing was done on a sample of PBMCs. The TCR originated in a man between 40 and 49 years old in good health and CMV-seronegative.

CDR3 nucleotides: TGTGCCAGCAGCTTGGGCGCAGGGGGCGCTGATTCACCCCTCCACTTT. Encoded protein: CASSLGAGGADSPLHF. The rearrangement links TRBV5-4 to TRBJ1-6; the match to TRBD1 covers 8 bases. V dropped 0 bases and J dropped 8; count of bases not matched to a gene: 7. Germline V gene lookup returns CDR1 SGHNT and CDR2 YYREEE (reference sequence). This CDR3 region has 16 residues.